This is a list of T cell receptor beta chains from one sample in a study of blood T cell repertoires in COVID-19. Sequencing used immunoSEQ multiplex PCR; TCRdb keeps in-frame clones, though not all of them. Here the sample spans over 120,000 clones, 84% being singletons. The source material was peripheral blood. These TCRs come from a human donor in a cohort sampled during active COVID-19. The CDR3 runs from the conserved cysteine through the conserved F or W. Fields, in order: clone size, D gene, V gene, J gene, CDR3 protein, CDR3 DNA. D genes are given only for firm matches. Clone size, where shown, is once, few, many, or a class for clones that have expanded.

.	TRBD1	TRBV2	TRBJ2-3	CASRPTQGRVTDTQYF	TGTGCCAGCAGACCCACACAGGGGCGGGTCACAGATACGCAGTATTTT
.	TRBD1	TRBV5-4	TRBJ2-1	CASSLGAGGSSYNEQFF	TGTGCCAGCAGCTTGGGGGCAGGGGGCAGCTCCTACAATGAGCAGTTCTTC
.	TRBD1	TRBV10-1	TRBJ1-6	CATKIFRAGGYNSPLHF	TGCGCCACCAAAATTTTCCGGGCAGGGGGCTATAATTCACCCCTCCACTTT
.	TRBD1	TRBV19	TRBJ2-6	CASRDRGVFQSGANVLTF	TGTGCCAGTCGCGACAGGGGGGTTTTTCAGTCTGGGGCCAACGTCCTGACTTTC
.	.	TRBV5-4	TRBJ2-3	CASSLADTQYF	TGTGCCAGCAGCCTTGCAGATACGCAGTATTTT
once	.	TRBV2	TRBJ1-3	CASPRDRGSGNTIYF	TGTGCCAGCCCCAGGGACCGGGGGTCTGGAAACACCATATATTTT
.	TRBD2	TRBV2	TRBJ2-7	CASSRTSSAEQYF	TGTGCCAGCAGTCGGACTAGCTCTGCCGAGCAGTACTTC
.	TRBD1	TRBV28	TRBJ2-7	CASSLRLTGLTFLTYEQYF	TGTGCCAGCAGTTTACGGTTGACAGGGCTAACTTTCCTTACCTACGAGCAGTACTTC
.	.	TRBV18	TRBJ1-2	CASSPPGRLADREGYTF	TGTGCCAGCTCACCTCCGGGCCGACTGGCGGACAGAGAGGGCTACACCTTC
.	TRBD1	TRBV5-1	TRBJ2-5	CASRYDRGRETQYF	TGCGCCAGCAGGTATGACAGGGGGCGAGAGACCCAGTACTTC
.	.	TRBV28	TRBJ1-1	CASSLTSLNTEAFF	TGTGCCAGCAGTTTAACCAGTTTGAACACTGAAGCTTTCTTT
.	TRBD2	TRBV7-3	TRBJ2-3	CASSLWAAGSTDTQYF	TGTGCCAGCAGCTTATGGGCAGCGGGAAGCACAGATACGCAGTATTTT
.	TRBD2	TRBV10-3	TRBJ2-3	CAISSGTTTDTQYF	TGTGCCATCAGCTCCGGGACTACCACAGATACGCAGTATTTT
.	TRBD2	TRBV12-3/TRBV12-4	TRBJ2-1	CASYVAGDEQFF	TGTGCCAGCTATGTAGCGGGAGATGAGCAGTTCTTC
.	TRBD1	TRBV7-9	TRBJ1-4	CASRPPQGQGIGKLFF	TGTGCCAGCAGACCCCCCCAGGGACAGGGTATAGGAAAACTGTTTTTT
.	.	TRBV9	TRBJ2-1	CASSALTGGSNEQFF	TGTGCCAGCAGCGCCCTTACTGGGGGGTCCAATGAGCAGTTCTTC
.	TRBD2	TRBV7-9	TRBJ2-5	CASSSWDSGSRETQYF	TGTGCCAGCAGCTCATGGGATAGCGGGAGTAGAGAGACCCAGTACTTC
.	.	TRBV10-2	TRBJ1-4	CASEQGRSSNEKLFF	TGCGCCAGCGAGCAGGGAAGGTCATCTAATGAAAAACTGTTTTTT
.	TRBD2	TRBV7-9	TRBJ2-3	CASSPGLTTDTQYF	TGTGCCAGCAGCCCGGGACTAACCACAGATACGCAGTATTTT
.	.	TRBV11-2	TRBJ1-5	CASSPSAGNQPQHF	TGTGCCAGCAGCCCTTCGGCGGGGAATCAGCCCCAGCATTTT
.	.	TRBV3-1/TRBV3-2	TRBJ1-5	CASSQQLTGGQPQHF	TGTGCCAGCAGCCAGCAACTGACAGGTGGGCAGCCCCAGCATTTT
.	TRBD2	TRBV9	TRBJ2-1	CASSVGLAGGGEQFF	TGTGCCAGCAGCGTAGGACTAGCGGGAGGTGGCGAGCAGTTCTTC
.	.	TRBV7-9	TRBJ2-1	CASSSNGKKQFF	TGTGCCAGCAGTAGTAACGGGAAAAAGCAGTTCTTC
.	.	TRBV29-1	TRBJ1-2	CSVDPTGWENNYGYTF	TGCAGCGTTGACCCCACAGGGTGGGAAAATAACTATGGCTACACCTTC
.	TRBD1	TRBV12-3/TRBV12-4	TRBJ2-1	CATRQGGYNEQFF	TGTGCCACCCGACAGGGGGGTTACAATGAGCAGTTCTTC
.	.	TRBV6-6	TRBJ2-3	CASSPLRAGDTQYF	TGTGCCAGCAGCCCACTGAGGGCGGGAGATACGCAGTATTTT
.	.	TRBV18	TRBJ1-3	CASSPSGSISGNTIYF	TGTGCCAGCTCACCCTCGGGGTCCATCTCTGGAAACACCATATATTTT
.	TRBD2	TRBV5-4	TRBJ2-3	CASSPSGGRADTQYF	TGTGCCAGCAGTCCTTCTGGCGGGAGGGCAGATACGCAGTATTTT
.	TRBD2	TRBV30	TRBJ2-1	CAWSPGLAGDEQFF	TGTGCCTGGAGTCCGGGACTAGCGGGGGATGAGCAGTTCTTC
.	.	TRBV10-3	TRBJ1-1	CAISESGVSEAFF	TGTGCCATCAGTGAGTCAGGAGTCTCTGAAGCTTTCTTT
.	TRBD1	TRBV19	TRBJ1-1	CASSPVGTGIHTEAFF	TGTGCCAGTAGCCCCGTGGGGACAGGGATCCACACTGAAGCTTTCTTT
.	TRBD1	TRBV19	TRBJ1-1	CASSGTGGTEAFF	TGTGCCAGTAGTGGGACAGGGGGCACTGAAGCTTTCTTT
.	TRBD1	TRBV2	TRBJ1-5	CASSDGTGAQPQHF	TGTGCCAGCAGTGATGGGACAGGGGCTCAGCCCCAGCATTTT
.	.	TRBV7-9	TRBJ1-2	CASSLAPGDAYGYTF	TGTGCCAGCAGCTTAGCCCCCGGAGACGCCTATGGCTACACCTTC
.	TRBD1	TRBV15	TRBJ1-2	CATSRAHVGGQGGLSGYTF	TGTGCCACCAGCAGAGCTCATGTGGGGGGACAGGGGGGCCTGAGTGGCTACACCTTC
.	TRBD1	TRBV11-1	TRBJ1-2	CASSLALGQEGGYTF	TGTGCCAGCAGCTTAGCGCTGGGACAGGAAGGAGGCTACACCTTC
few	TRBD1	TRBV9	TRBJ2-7	CASSVGKGQGEEQYF	TGTGCCAGCAGCGTAGGAAAGGGACAGGGCGAAGAGCAGTACTTC
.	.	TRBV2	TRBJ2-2	CASSKQGGGAGELFF	TGTGCCAGCAGTAAGCAGGGGGGCGGTGCCGGGGAGCTGTTTTTT
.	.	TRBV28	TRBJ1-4	CASSLGGAGEKLFF	TGTGCCAGCAGTTTGGGGGGGGCGGGTGAAAAACTGTTTTTT
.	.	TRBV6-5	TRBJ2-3	CAAWGVTDTQYF	TGTGCCGCCTGGGGGGTCACAGATACGCAGTATTTT
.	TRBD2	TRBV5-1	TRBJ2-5	CASSLGAGGRLETQYF	TGCGCCAGCAGCTTGGGAGCGGGGGGGCGATTGGAGACCCAGTACTTC
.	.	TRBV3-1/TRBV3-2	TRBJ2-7	CASSQEPQPGTGEQYF	TGTGCCAGCAGCCAAGAACCCCAGCCGGGGACTGGCGAGCAGTACTTC
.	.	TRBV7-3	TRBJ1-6	CASSLSGYNSPLHF	TGTGCCAGCAGCTTATCCGGCTATAATTCACCCCTCCACTTT
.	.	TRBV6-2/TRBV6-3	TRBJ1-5	CASSYDPPWSGQHF	TGTGCCAGCAGTTACGACCCCCCTTGGAGTGGCCAGCATTTT
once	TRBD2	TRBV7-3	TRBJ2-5	CASSVTSGREETQYF	TGTGCCAGCAGCGTTACTAGCGGGAGGGAGGAGACCCAGTACTTC
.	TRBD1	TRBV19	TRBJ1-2	CASTELAGQVLSGYTF	TGTGCCAGTACCGAACTCGCGGGACAGGTCCTATCTGGCTACACCTTC
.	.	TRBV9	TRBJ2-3	CASSHMGQHTDTQYF	TGTGCCAGCAGCCATATGGGGCAGCACACAGATACGCAGTATTTT
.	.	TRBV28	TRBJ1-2	CASSSPTATGYTF	TGTGCCAGCAGTTCCCCGACAGCCACGGGCTACACCTTC
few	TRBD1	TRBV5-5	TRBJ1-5	CASSFRDRDMFQPQHF	TGTGCCAGCAGCTTCCGGGACAGGGATATGTTTCAGCCCCAGCATTTT
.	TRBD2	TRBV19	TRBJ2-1	CASSTRGTSGSYNEQFF	TGTGCCAGTAGTACCAGAGGGACTAGCGGATCCTACAATGAGCAGTTCTTC